This T cell receptor beta chain was captured in a study of tumor-infiltrating lymphocytes in oesophageal squamous cell carcinoma. Via MiXCR, TCRdb re-called the PCR reads, giving one row per CDR3 protein. The sample has about 11,000 distinct CDR3 sequences; around 51% are singletons. Trimming cost V 2 bases and J 3 bases; bases outside gene matches: 4. This CDR3 has 15 residues. CDR1 is WNHNN, CDR2 SYGVQD, per germline (reference sequence). The sample comprised esophageal tumor tissue. The rearrangement uses TRBV10-1 and TRBJ2-1; 7 bases fit TRBD2. This receptor was identified in a male donor with esophageal squamous cell carcinoma. The DNA for the CDR3 is TGCGCCAGCAGTGAGCTGGCTAGCGGCTACAATGAGCAGTTCTTC. It codes for CASSELASGYNEQFF.